This is a list of T cell receptor beta chains from one sample in a study of radiation and T cells in renal cell carcinoma. Clones were read by immunoSEQ multiplex PCR, and TCRdb kept only the in-frame ones, dropping some. The data contain some 8,000 clones, 55% to 70% of them seen just once; the ten biggest clones take up about a fifth. Sequenced material: tumor tissue, taken from a patient whose treatment was nephrectomy without radiotherapy. These receptors came from a man aged 60-69 years with renal cell carcinoma. Both conserved end residues are part of each CDR3. A D gene is named only where the DNA matches it firmly. The size of a clone is reported for some rows only, either as once, few or many, or as a class for expanded clones.

j_call: TRBJ1-6; d_call: TRBD1; v_call: TRBV30; clone_size: once; cdr3_aa: CAWGDRGINSPLHF; cdr3_nt: TGTGCCTGGGGGGACAGGGGTATTAATTCACCCCTCCACTTT
j_call: TRBJ2-5; d_call: TRBD1; v_call: TRBV4-1; clone_size: NA; cdr3_aa: CASSRDRGGKTQYF; cdr3_nt: TGCGCCAGCAGCCGGGACAGGGGAGGGAAGACCCAGTACTTC
j_call: TRBJ2-1; d_call: TRBD1; v_call: TRBV5-4; clone_size: NA; cdr3_aa: CASSLGGSHSNEQFF; cdr3_nt: TGTGCCAGCAGCTTAGGGGGCAGCCACTCCAATGAGCAGTTCTTC
j_call: TRBJ2-7; d_call: NA; v_call: TRBV7-6; clone_size: NA; cdr3_aa: CASSSYIYEQYF; cdr3_nt: TGTGCCAGCAGCTCCTACATCTACGAGCAGTACTTC
j_call: TRBJ2-7; d_call: NA; v_call: TRBV7-2; clone_size: NA; cdr3_aa: CASSLSGGGPYEQYF; cdr3_nt: TGTGCCAGCAGCTTATCTGGCGGAGGGCCTTACGAGCAGTACTTC
j_call: TRBJ2-1; d_call: NA; v_call: TRBV27; clone_size: NA; cdr3_aa: CASSLSPVSSYNEQFF; cdr3_nt: TGTGCCAGCAGTTTATCGCCAGTCAGCTCCTACAATGAGCAGTTCTTC
j_call: TRBJ1-2; d_call: NA; v_call: TRBV28; clone_size: once; cdr3_aa: CASSGIYGYTF; cdr3_nt: TGTGCCAGCAGCGGGATCTATGGCTACACCTTC
j_call: TRBJ1-1; d_call: NA; v_call: TRBV28; clone_size: NA; cdr3_aa: CASSFAGTEAFF; cdr3_nt: TGTGCCAGCAGTTTCGCGGGTACTGAAGCTTTCTTT
j_call: TRBJ2-6; d_call: NA; v_call: TRBV7-2; clone_size: NA; cdr3_aa: CASGAGANVLTF; cdr3_nt: TGTGCGTCGGGGGCGGGGGCCAACGTCCTGACTTTC
j_call: TRBJ1-6; d_call: NA; v_call: TRBV2; clone_size: few; cdr3_aa: CASSDSAPRSYNSPLHF; cdr3_nt: TGTGCCAGCAGTGACAGCGCCCCCCGCTCCTATAATTCACCCCTCCACTTT
j_call: TRBJ1-1; d_call: NA; v_call: TRBV7-9; clone_size: NA; cdr3_aa: CASSHIRAYEAFF; cdr3_nt: TGTGCCAGCAGCCATATTAGAGCCTATGAAGCTTTCTTT
j_call: TRBJ2-3; d_call: TRBD2; v_call: TRBV5-1; clone_size: NA; cdr3_aa: CASSLVAGGADTQYF; cdr3_nt: TGCGCCAGCAGCTTGGTGGCGGGAGGGGCAGATACGCAGTATTTT
j_call: TRBJ2-1; d_call: TRBD2; v_call: TRBV5-8; clone_size: NA; cdr3_aa: CASAKRGGYNEQFF; cdr3_nt: TGTGCCAGCGCCAAGCGGGGGGGCTACAATGAGCAGTTCTTC
j_call: TRBJ1-1; d_call: NA; v_call: TRBV5-6; clone_size: NA; cdr3_aa: CASSSGGGSQAFF; cdr3_nt: TGTGCCAGCAGCTCGGGCGGGGGATCCCAAGCTTTCTTT
j_call: TRBJ2-1; d_call: TRBD1; v_call: TRBV19; clone_size: NA; cdr3_aa: CASTPGQGRNEQFF; cdr3_nt: TGTGCCAGTACTCCGGGACAGGGTAGAAATGAGCAGTTCTTC
j_call: TRBJ2-7; d_call: TRBD1; v_call: TRBV9; clone_size: NA; cdr3_aa: CASSPLGQGPYEQYF; cdr3_nt: TGTGCCAGCAGCCCCCTGGGACAGGGGCCCTACGAGCAGTACTTC
j_call: TRBJ2-7; d_call: TRBD1; v_call: TRBV9; clone_size: NA; cdr3_aa: CASSVRGQAEYEQYF; cdr3_nt: TGTGCCAGCAGCGTAAGAGGACAGGCCGAATACGAGCAGTACTTC
j_call: TRBJ2-1; d_call: NA; v_call: TRBV25-1; clone_size: NA; cdr3_aa: CASSAGQNSYNEQFF; cdr3_nt: TGTGCCAGCAGCGCGGGACAGAACTCCTACAATGAGCAGTTCTTC
j_call: TRBJ1-1; d_call: NA; v_call: TRBV5-4; clone_size: once; cdr3_aa: CASSLTQAGLNTEAFF; cdr3_nt: TGTGCCAGCAGCTTAACACAAGCGGGGCTGAACACTGAAGCTTTCTTT
j_call: TRBJ1-1; d_call: NA; v_call: TRBV11-2; clone_size: NA; cdr3_aa: CASSLDRTEAFF; cdr3_nt: TGTGCCAGCAGCTTAGACCGCACTGAAGCTTTCTTT
j_call: TRBJ2-7; d_call: NA; v_call: TRBV28; clone_size: NA; cdr3_aa: CASSSFNYEQYF; cdr3_nt: TGTGCCAGCAGCTCGTTCAACTACGAGCAGTACTTC
j_call: TRBJ2-7; d_call: TRBD2; v_call: TRBV14; clone_size: NA; cdr3_aa: CASSHPGPLAELYF; cdr3_nt: TGTGCCAGCAGCCATCCCGGACCGCTAGCGGAGCTCTACTTC
j_call: TRBJ2-3; d_call: NA; v_call: TRBV5-1; clone_size: NA; cdr3_aa: CASSFVAGITDTQYF; cdr3_nt: TGCGCCAGCAGCTTCGTCGCGGGAATCACAGATACGCAGTATTTT
j_call: TRBJ2-5; d_call: NA; v_call: TRBV28; clone_size: few; cdr3_aa: CASSSNSNYQETQYF; cdr3_nt: TGTGCCAGCAGTTCCAACTCAAACTACCAAGAGACCCAGTACTTC
j_call: TRBJ2-1; d_call: NA; v_call: TRBV2; clone_size: NA; cdr3_aa: CASSAGIYNEQFF; cdr3_nt: TGTGCCAGCTCGGCAGGGATCTACAATGAGCAGTTCTTC
j_call: TRBJ2-6; d_call: TRBD1; v_call: TRBV7-8; clone_size: NA; cdr3_aa: CASSLVGTGGPGANVLTF; cdr3_nt: TGTGCCAGCAGCTTGGTTGGGACAGGGGGCCCTGGGGCCAACGTCCTGACTTTC
j_call: TRBJ2-3; d_call: NA; v_call: TRBV7-6; clone_size: NA; cdr3_aa: CASSPTTGTDTQYF; cdr3_nt: TGTGCCAGCAGCCCTACTACGGGAACAGATACGCAGTATTTT
j_call: TRBJ2-7; d_call: TRBD2; v_call: TRBV5-4; clone_size: NA; cdr3_aa: CASSLEGASGGPSSYEQYF; cdr3_nt: TGTGCCAGCAGCTTGGAGGGGGCTAGCGGGGGCCCGAGCTCCTACGAGCAGTACTTC
j_call: TRBJ1-2; d_call: NA; v_call: TRBV2; clone_size: NA; cdr3_aa: CASSSNGGNYGYTF; cdr3_nt: TGTGCCAGCAGTTCTAATGGGGGGAACTATGGCTACACCTTC
j_call: TRBJ2-7; d_call: NA; v_call: TRBV19; clone_size: NA; cdr3_aa: CASSTSGTKKGHEQYF; cdr3_nt: TGTGCCAGTAGTACTTCCGGGACAAAAAAGGGCCACGAGCAGTACTTC
j_call: TRBJ1-5; d_call: TRBD1; v_call: TRBV28; clone_size: NA; cdr3_aa: CASSYRGSNQPQHF; cdr3_nt: TGTGCCAGCAGTTACAGGGGAAGCAATCAGCCCCAGCATTTT
j_call: TRBJ1-1; d_call: TRBD1; v_call: TRBV5-6; clone_size: NA; cdr3_aa: CASSLWDRELSTEAFF; cdr3_nt: TGTGCCAGCAGCTTGTGGGACAGGGAATTGAGCACTGAAGCTTTCTTT
j_call: TRBJ1-3; d_call: NA; v_call: TRBV10-1; clone_size: NA; cdr3_aa: CASSDQGLSSGNTIYF; cdr3_nt: TGCGCCAGCAGTGACCAGGGACTAAGCTCTGGAAACACCATATATTTT
j_call: TRBJ2-7; d_call: TRBD1; v_call: TRBV14; clone_size: NA; cdr3_aa: CASSHGPGQGYEQYF; cdr3_nt: TGTGCCAGCAGCCACGGGCCGGGACAGGGCTACGAGCAGTACTTC
j_call: TRBJ2-7; d_call: NA; v_call: TRBV11-3; clone_size: once; cdr3_aa: CASSHPTAYEQYF; cdr3_nt: TGTGCCAGCAGCCACCCGACAGCCTACGAGCAGTACTTC
j_call: TRBJ1-5; d_call: NA; v_call: TRBV4-2; clone_size: few; cdr3_aa: CASSQDLGGGQPQHF; cdr3_nt: TGTGCCAGCAGCCAAGATTTGGGGGGCGGTCAGCCCCAGCATTTT
j_call: TRBJ2-3; d_call: NA; v_call: TRBV4-1; clone_size: NA; cdr3_aa: CASSQAGATRTDTQYF; cdr3_nt: TGCGCCAGCAGCCAAGCTGGAGCGACCCGCACAGATACGCAGTATTTT
j_call: TRBJ2-1; d_call: TRBD2; v_call: TRBV9; clone_size: NA; cdr3_aa: CASSPQKRGDLVNEQFF; cdr3_nt: TGTGCCAGCAGCCCCCAAAAGCGGGGAGACCTCGTCAATGAGCAGTTCTTC
j_call: TRBJ2-1; d_call: TRBD2; v_call: TRBV5-6; clone_size: NA; cdr3_aa: CASSLAGGLPYNEQFF; cdr3_nt: TGTGCCAGCAGCTTGGCGGGAGGGCTACCCTACAATGAGCAGTTCTTC
j_call: TRBJ2-1; d_call: NA; v_call: TRBV29-1; clone_size: NA; cdr3_aa: CSVRLGIDEQFF; cdr3_nt: TGCAGCGTTCGACTGGGAATCGATGAGCAGTTCTTC
j_call: TRBJ2-3; d_call: TRBD2; v_call: TRBV18; clone_size: NA; cdr3_aa: CASSPRSSGITSTDTQYF; cdr3_nt: TGTGCCAGCTCGCCCAGGTCTAGCGGGATTACTAGCACAGATACGCAGTATTTT
j_call: TRBJ1-1; d_call: NA; v_call: TRBV2; clone_size: NA; cdr3_aa: CASRWGDSTEAFF; cdr3_nt: TGTGCCAGCAGGTGGGGGGATTCGACTGAAGCTTTCTTT
j_call: TRBJ1-2; d_call: TRBD1; v_call: TRBV27; clone_size: once; cdr3_aa: CASSSGQGRNTNYGYTF; cdr3_nt: TGTGCCAGCAGTTCGGGACAGGGTCGAAATACTAACTATGGCTACACCTTC
j_call: TRBJ1-1; d_call: NA; v_call: TRBV10-1; clone_size: NA; cdr3_aa: CASNRGGLNTEAFF; cdr3_nt: TGCGCCAGCAACCGGGGAGGCCTGAACACTGAAGCTTTCTTT
j_call: TRBJ2-1; d_call: NA; v_call: TRBV15; clone_size: NA; cdr3_aa: CATSTTYNEQFF; cdr3_nt: TGTGCCACCAGCACGACCTACAATGAGCAGTTCTTC
j_call: TRBJ2-5; d_call: TRBD2; v_call: TRBV7-2; clone_size: NA; cdr3_aa: CASSLSSGGGTSMETQYF; cdr3_nt: TGTGCCAGCAGCTTATCGTCAGGCGGGGGGACTAGTATGGAGACCCAGTACTTC
j_call: TRBJ1-1; d_call: NA; v_call: TRBV14; clone_size: NA; cdr3_aa: CASSQQYNTEAFF; cdr3_nt: TGTGCCAGCAGCCAACAATACAACACTGAAGCTTTCTTT
j_call: TRBJ1-2; d_call: NA; v_call: TRBV5-6; clone_size: NA; cdr3_aa: CASSLAGPPYGYTF; cdr3_nt: TGTGCCAGCAGCTTGGCCGGGCCGCCTTATGGCTACACCTTC